This passage covers 25 T cell receptor beta chains from one sample sequenced in a study of regulatory T cells in long-lasting Graves disease. Assembly of TCR beta libraries relied on iRepertoire HTBI primers together with Arm-PCR of CDR3 regions. One entry per CDR3 protein, called by TCRdb with MiXCR from the multiplex PCR reads. The table includes roughly 610,000 distinct CDR3 sequences, about 16% detected once. Time point of the sample: newly diagnosed GD, antithyroid drugs for less than 3 months. PBMCs were the source of the RNA used for TCR sequencing. The same sample was also used in a study of T cells in Graves' hyperthyroidism and ophthalmopathy.

The sequencing used peripheral blood mononuclear cells (PBMCs), collected at new diagnosis, from a patient treated with antithyroid drugs. The receptor set was obtained from a woman aged 25 to 39 with Graves disease.

There are a few counts of this clonotype. At one of its ends the junction is not consistent with the germline gene, which may arise from a read error. The rearrangement uses TRBV2 and TRBJ2-5, with D perhaps given as TRBD1 or TRBD2 (6 bases each). The germline V gene has CDR1 SNHLY and CDR2 FYNNEI. CDR3 length: 15 residues. As DNA, the CDR3 is TGTGCCACCAGTGATTTTAGGGGGGCCTGGGAGACCCAGTACTTC. Translation gives CATSDFRGAWETQYF.

This clonotype showed up just a few times. The J gene is TRBJ2-1, the V gene TRBV7-9, with 12 bases fitting TRBD2. V was clipped by 6 bases and J by 8 bases; unmatched bases: 8. This CDR3 spans 15 amino acids. CDR1 is SEHNR and CDR2 is FQNEAQ in the germline V gene (reference sequence). The CDR3 protein is CASSLTSGSRDEQFF. The CDR3 DNA reads TGTGCCAGCAGTCTGACTAGCGGGAGCAGGGATGAGCAGTTCTTC.

This clonotype was seen repeatedly, ten times or more. The gene calls are TRBV29-1 and TRBJ2-4; maybe TRBD1 (6 bases). CDR3 length equals 12 residues. Germline V gene data show CDR1 as SQVTM and CDR2 as ANQGSEA. The V end lost 5 bases, the J end lost 9 bases, and 14 bases lay between the germline ends. The CDR3 nucleotides read TGCAGCGTTAAGCACAGGGAAGGCATTCAGTACTTC. It codes for CSVKHREGIQYF.

This clonotype showed up just a few times. As DNA, the CDR3 is TGTGCCAGCAGGGACCCGCTAGCGGGAACAGATACGCAGTATTTT. It codes for CASRDPLAGTDTQYF. This chain connects TRBV12-3 or TRBV12-4 to TRBJ2-3; 9 bases line up with TRBD2. V was pared by 6 bases and J by 3 bases, with 7 bases of the junction left unmatched. The CDR3 totals 15 residues.

A few counts support this clonotype. No conserved phenylalanine or tryptophan ends this CDR3, so it is likely a read error. The rearrangement uses TRBV12-5 and TRBJ2-5; D unresolved. This CDR3 contains 13 residues. The germline gives CDR1 LGHNT, CDR2 FRNRAP. The V gene lost 3 bases and the J gene lost 5 bases, with 10 bases spanning the gap. The CDR3 nucleotides read TGTGCTAGTGGTTTCGGGCTAAAGGAGACCCAGTACCTC. Its protein product is CASGFGLKETQYL.

The chain carries TRBV9 and TRBJ1-2; D not resolved. Germline CDR1 SGDLS, CDR2 YYNGEE. V lost 3 bases, J lost 4 bases, and 16 bases lay in between. CDR3 size: 15 residues. CDR3: CASSALAFSSYGYTF. The CDR3 DNA is TGTGCCAGCAGCGCCCTAGCCTTCTCCTCCTATGGCTACACCTTC.

This clonotype was counted at least ten times. The chain joins TRBV7-9 to TRBJ2-7; D is possibly TRBD2 (5 bases). Germline V CDR1 and CDR2: SEHNR, FQNEAQ (reference sequence). V was cut by 5 bases and J by 1 base, with 15 bases left in between. The CDR3 spans 15 residues. CDR3 sequence reads: CASSAAGRGSYEQYF. CDR3 sequence (DNA): TGTGCCAGCAGCGCCGCGGGCCGAGGGTCCTACGAGCAGTACTTC.

In this sample, this clonotype turned up a few times. The chain couples TRBV3-1 to TRBJ2-1; 8 bases align to TRBD2. CDR1 is LGHDT and CDR2 is YNNKEL in the germline V gene (reference sequence). V shed 1 base and J 7 bases; nucleotides not matched to a gene: 0. This CDR3 contains 13 residues. The CDR3 sequence: CASSQAGGNEQFF. In DNA, the CDR3 is TGTGCCAGCAGCCAAGCGGGAGGGAATGAGCAGTTCTTC.

This clonotype has a count of ten or more. The gene calls are TRBV2 and TRBJ2-5; weak D call: TRBD2 (6 bases). The V end lost 8 bases, the J end lost 5 bases, and 12 bases lay between the germline ends. Germline-derived CDR1 and CDR2 are SNHLY and FYNNEI. The CDR3 is 12 residues long. DNA of the CDR3: TGTGCCAGCGCGGGGCGTCCCGAGACCCAGTACTTC. It translates to CASAGRPETQYF.

This clonotype has at least ten counts. Compared with germline, one end of the junction differs, possibly owing to a read error. V is TRBV5-1 and J is TRBJ1-1, with D hard to call. This CDR3 spans 13 amino acids. Per the germline V gene, CDR1 is SGHRS and CDR2 is YFSETQ. Written as DNA, the CDR3 is TGTGCCAGCAGCTTGGCCCTTCACACTGAAGCTTTCTTT. Amino acid sequence: CASSLALHTEAFF. The variable domain in full, with the rest retrieved from reference TRBV5-1 and TRBJ1-1, is KAGVTQTPRYLIKTRGQQVTLSCSPISGHRSVSWYQQTPGQGLQFLFEYFSETQRNKGNFPGRFSGRQFSNSRSEMNVSTLELGDSALYLCASSLALHTEAFFGQGTRLTVV.

This clonotype has ten or more counts. CDR3: CASSFSEASNYGYTF. Written as DNA, the CDR3 is TGCGCCAGCAGCTTTTCGGAGGCATCGAACTATGGCTACACCTTC. The chain links TRBV5-1 to TRBJ1-2; D is unclear. V was trimmed by 2 bases and J by 2 bases, leaving 13 bases between them. This CDR3 is 15 amino acids long. Germline V gives CDR1 SGHRS, CDR2 YFSETQ.

The J gene is TRBJ2-1, the V gene TRBV6-2 or TRBV6-3, with D perhaps TRBD2 (5 bases). The CDR3 consists of 15 residues. Germline lookup yields CDR1 MNHEY and CDR2 SVGEGT. V lost 5 bases, J lost 7 bases, and 18 bases lay in between. The CDR3 sequence: CASSEHGRTRNEQFF. The CDR3 DNA reads TGTGCCAGCAGTGAACATGGGAGAACTCGGAATGAGCAGTTCTTC.

There are a few counts of this clonotype. CDR3 residues: CASSLDLGQINSPLHF. DNA for the CDR3: TGCGCCAGCAGCCTAGACCTGGGACAGATCAATTCACCCCTCCACTTT. The J gene is TRBJ1-6, the V gene TRBV5-1; 7 positions match TRBD1. This CDR3 has 16 residues. The trim removed 4 bases at V and 7 bases at J, leaving 11 bases unmatched. Germline V gives CDR1 SGHRS, CDR2 YFSETQ.

As concerns this clonotype: This may stem from a read error, because a much larger clone lies one nucleotide away. This chain connects TRBV6-1 to TRBJ1-1, with unresolved D. CDR3 size: 11 residues. Per the germline V gene, CDR1 is MNHNS and CDR2 is SASEGT. Trimming cost V 5 bases and J 7 bases, with 8 bases left between them. The CDR3 DNA follows: TGTGCCAGCAGTACCCGGTTTGAAGCTTTCTTT. It yields the protein CASSTRFEAFF.

This clonotype has ten or more counts. The chain joins TRBV12-3 or TRBV12-4 to TRBJ2-2, with unresolved D. The CDR3 consists of 14 residues. V was pared by 6 bases and J by 5 bases, with 13 bases between. The CDR3 is CASSPGWDTGELFF. CDR3 DNA sequence: TGTGCCAGCAGCCCAGGTTGGGATACCGGGGAGCTGTTTTTT.

Ten or more counts support this clonotype. In DNA, the CDR3 is TGCAGTGCTAGGGCCACAGGGAAGGACTATGGCTACACCTTC. As protein: CSARATGKDYGYTF. V is TRBV20-1 and J is TRBJ1-2; D perhaps matches TRBD1 (6 bases). The CDR3 has 14 amino acids. From germline, CDR1 is DFQATT and CDR2 SNEGSKA (reference sequence). V gave up 3 bases and J gave up 3 bases, with 14 bases separating them.

This clonotype was observed a few times. The chain's CDR3 is CASSFYSGYTF. CDR3 coding DNA: TGTGCCAGCAGTTTTTATTCTGGCTACACCTTC. V gene TRBV28 combines with J gene TRBJ1-2; no firm D call. Trimming left V 3 bases short and J 7 bases short, with 6 bases between. CDR1 is MDHEN and CDR2 is SYDVKM in the germline V gene. The CDR3 length is 11 residues.

On this clonotype: Possible read error: a much larger clone is one base away. The chain couples TRBV2 to TRBJ2-7, with 9 bases fitting TRBD2. V trimming: 3 bases; J trimming: 6 bases; junction bases outside the gene matches: 12. This CDR3 is built from 16 residues. The V gene's germline CDR1 is SNHLY and CDR2 FYNNEI. The CDR3 spells CASSDPSSGRKGEQYF. The CDR3 DNA is TGTGCCAGCAGTGACCCGTCGAGCGGGAGGAAAGGCGAGCAGTACTTC.

This clonotype was recorded at least ten times. This chain links TRBV28 with TRBJ2-7; D is possibly TRBD2 (5 bases). Per the germline V gene, CDR1 is MDHEN and CDR2 is SYDVKM. The CDR3 is 15 amino acids. Trimming left V 2 bases short and J 2 bases short, with 13 bases between. The CDR3 DNA sequence: TGTGCCAGCAGTTTACTTACTAGTGGGGCCTACGAGCAGTACTTC. Translating gives CASSLLTSGAYEQYF.

This clonotype occurred many times. The CDR3 loop is CASDVTGGFNEQFF. CDR3 coding DNA: TGTGCCAGCGACGTGACGGGAGGATTCAATGAGCAGTTCTTC. The V call is TRBV2, the J call TRBJ2-1, with TRBD2 identical over 7 bases. The ends lost 8 bases at V and 6 bases at J; junction bases unmatched: 10. The CDR3 contains 14 residues. In germline, CDR1 is SNHLY, CDR2 FYNNEI.

This clonotype was picked up many times. V is TRBV28 and J is TRBJ1-6; possible D gene TRBD1, 5 bases. Trimming left V 2 bases short and J 5 bases short, with 10 bases between. Germline V gene data show CDR1 as MDHEN and CDR2 as SYDVKM. This CDR3 has 15 amino acids. DNA for the CDR3: TGTGCCAGCAGTTTAATGGGACTGAATAATTCACCCCTCCACTTT. It codes for CASSLMGLNNSPLHF.

At least ten counts were recorded for this clonotype. The chain combines TRBV28 with TRBJ1-6; the D gene is possibly TRBD1 (5 bases). The CDR3 runs to 14 residues. The V end lost 4 bases, the J end lost 10 bases, and 14 bases lay between the germline ends. Per the germline V gene, CDR1 is MDHEN and CDR2 is SYDVKM. CDR3 amino acids: CASSSGLGGSPLHF. Here the CDR3 DNA reads TGTGCCAGCAGTTCAGGGCTCGGAGGGTCACCCCTCCACTTT.

The sample holds many counts of this clonotype. This rearrangement joins TRBV28 to TRBJ2-1, with TRBD2 identical over 8 bases. The CDR3 sequence is 14 residues long. Germline V CDR1 and CDR2: MDHEN, SYDVKM. The V and J ends lost 10 bases and 4 bases, in that order; junction bases with no gene match: 9. The CDR3: CAIVSGTTYNEQFF. The CDR3, as DNA: TGTGCCATCGTTAGCGGGACGACTTACAATGAGCAGTTCTTC.

Ten or more counts support this clonotype. V and J are TRBV28 and TRBJ1-5; possible D gene TRBD1, 6 bases. Per the germline V gene, CDR1 is MDHEN and CDR2 is SYDVKM. There are 15 residues in the CDR3. V lost 6 bases and J lost 4, with 16 bases in between. In DNA, the CDR3 is TGTGCCAGCAGATTAGCAGGGGTTGAGAATCAGCCCCAGCATTTT. Translation: CASRLAGVENQPQHF.

This clonotype showed up just a few times. The rearrangement uses TRBV7-8 and TRBJ1-5; TRBD1 might be the D (5 bases). The CDR3 totals 15 residues. Germline values: CDR1 SGHVS, CDR2 FQNEAQ. Trimming took off 1 base at V and 3 bases at J, with 10 bases between the two ends. CDR3 protein: CASSLGTSYNQPQHF. The CDR3 DNA reads TGTGCCAGCAGCTTAGGGACAAGCTACAATCAGCCCCAGCATTTT.